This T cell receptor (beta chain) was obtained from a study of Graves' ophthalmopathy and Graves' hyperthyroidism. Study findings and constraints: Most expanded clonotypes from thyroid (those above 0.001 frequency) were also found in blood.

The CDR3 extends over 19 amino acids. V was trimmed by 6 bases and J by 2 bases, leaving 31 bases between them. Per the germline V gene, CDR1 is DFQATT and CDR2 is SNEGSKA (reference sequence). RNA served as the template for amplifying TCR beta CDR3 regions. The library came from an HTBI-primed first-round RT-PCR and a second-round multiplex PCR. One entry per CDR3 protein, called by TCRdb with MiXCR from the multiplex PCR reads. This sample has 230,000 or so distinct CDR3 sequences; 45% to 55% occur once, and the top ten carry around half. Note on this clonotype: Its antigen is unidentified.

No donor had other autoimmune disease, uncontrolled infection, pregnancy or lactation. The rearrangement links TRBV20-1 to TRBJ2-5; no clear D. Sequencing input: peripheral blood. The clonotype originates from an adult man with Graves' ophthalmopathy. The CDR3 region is CSALPPLGRISQLQETQYF. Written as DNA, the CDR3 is TGCAGTGCCTTACCCCCTCTCGGTCGTATATCGCAGTTACAAGAGACCCAGTACTTC.